What follows describes a single TCR beta chain. What it recognizes is unknown. This sample stems from a study of T cells in Graves' hyperthyroidism and ophthalmopathy. Researchers amplified the TCR beta CDR3 regions from RNA transcripts. The primer set for the first-round RT-PCR of the TCR CDR3 was HTBI. TCRdb passed the multiplex PCR reads through MiXCR, listing each CDR3 protein once. The sample comprises over 500,000 distinct CDR3 sequences, less than 15% of which are singletons, and roughly 14% rests with the top ten. Graves' hyperthyroidism showing no ophthalmopathy progression within 18 months was considered stable. Each diagnosis was grounded in clinical symptoms, serum thyroxine and TRAb, thyroid ultrasound, and orbital computed tomography. General study findings and limits: The model anticipated ophthalmopathy a median around six months pre-onset. Blood also showed most of the thyroid clonotypes that were expanded above 0.001.

The germline CDR1 and CDR2 sequences are SGHRS and YFSETQ. V lost 4 bases and J lost 4, with 17 bases in between. The CDR3 runs to 15 residues. Sample: blood. This clonotype was obtained from a woman between 40 and 55 years old with Graves' hyperthyroidism. The chain combines TRBV5-1 with TRBJ2-5; possibly TRBD2 for D (5 bases). This CDR3 is CASSPPKGGGETQYF. In DNA, the CDR3 is TGCGCCAGCAGCCCCCCCAAAGGAGGTGGAGAGACCCAGTACTTC.